The 24 T cell receptor beta chains below come from one sample, sequenced in a study of CD8 T cells in Susac syndrome. With random hexamers, reverse transcription was performed on about 0.45 to 1 ug of RNA. TCRdb independently ran MiXCR on the immunoSEQ multiplex PCR reads; one entry per CDR3 protein. The repertoire holds some 200,000 distinct CDR3 sequences, with roughly 95% as singletons. The sample taken for sequencing was CD4+ T cells from PBMCs. The receptors come from a human donor with Susac syndrome.

The V gene is TRBV12-3 or TRBV12-4, the J gene TRBJ2-7, with 9 nucleotides matching TRBD1. V shed 2 bases, J shed 3 bases, and the junction held 5 bases outside the gene matches. CDR3 length: 15 residues. The CDR3: CASSLFMGQGYEQYF. DNA for the CDR3: TGTGCCAGCAGTTTATTTATGGGACAGGGCTACGAGCAGTACTTC.

The count of this clonotype is one. The chain employs TRBV3-1 and TRBJ1-1; D uncertain. CDR1 and CDR2 from the germline V gene are LGHDT and YNNKEL (reference sequence). The CDR3 contains 13 residues. Deletions cut 5 bases from V and 4 bases from J, with 11 bases between. As DNA, the CDR3 is TGTGCCAGCAGCTCCGGATGGAGCACTGAAGCTTTCTTT. Protein sequence: CASSSGWSTEAFF.

The chain links TRBV18 to TRBJ2-2; no firm D call. With 3 bases removed from V and 1 base from J, the gap between germline ends came to 6 bases. This CDR3 spans 14 amino acids. Germline-derived CDR1 and CDR2 are KGHSH and LQKENI. In DNA form, the CDR3 reads TGTGCCAGCTCACCGTTCGGGAACACCGGGGAGCTGTTTTTT. Amino acid sequence: CASSPFGNTGELFF. Complete variable domain (other parts from reference TRBV18 and TRBJ2-2): NAGVMQNPRHLVRRRGQEARLRCSPMKGHSHVYWYRQLPEEGLKFMVYLQKENIIDESGMPKERFSAEFPKEGPSILRIQQVVRGDSAAYFCASSPFGNTGELFFGEGSRLTVL.

The chain links TRBV10-3 to TRBJ2-5; 11 bases fit TRBD2. Germline CDR1 is ENHRY and CDR2 is SYGVKD. With 2 bases clipped from V and 2 bases from J, the junction kept 10 bases outside the gene matches. The CDR3 length is 18 residues. CDR3 DNA: TGTGCCATCAGTGAGGATTCGGCTAGCGGGGGGCTGCAAGAGACCCAGTACTTC. The encoded protein is CAISEDSASGGLQETQYF.

The rearrangement links TRBV9 to TRBJ2-2, with 7 bases aligning to TRBD2. The CDR3 extends over 16 amino acids. Trimming cost V 0 bases and J 3 bases; bases outside gene matches: 5. Looked up from germline, CDR1 is SGDLS and CDR2 is YYNGEE. The CDR3 bases are TGTGCCAGCAGCGTAGACGCGGGAGAGGACACCGGGGAGCTGTTTTTT. This sequence encodes CASSVDAGEDTGELFF. Filled out from reference TRBV9 and TRBJ2-2, the complete variable domain reads DSGVTQTPKHLITATGQRVTLRCSPRSGDLSVYWYQQSLDQGLQFLIQYYNGEERAKGNILERFSAQQFPDLHSELNLSSLELGDSALYFCASSVDAGEDTGELFFGEGSRLTVL.

The genes are TRBV30 and TRBJ1-2; TRBD1 is a possible D gene (6 bases). The CDR3 extends over 12 amino acids. The V gene's germline CDR1 is GTSNPN and CDR2 SVGIG (reference sequence). Trimming shortened V by 0 bases and J by 5 bases, and 7 bases separated the two germline ends. CDR3 loop: CAWSVDSYGYTF. For the CDR3, the DNA is TGTGCCTGGAGTGTGGACAGTTATGGCTACACCTTC.

The chain recombines TRBV7-3 with TRBJ2-3; unclear D gene. The CDR3 is 14 amino acids. The V end was cut by 4 bases, the J end by 4 bases, with 12 bases between. CDR1 and CDR2 from the germline V gene are SGHTA and FQGTGA. CDR3 nucleotides: TGTGCCAGCAGCTCCGACCGGTTGGCAGATACGCAGTATTTT. Amino acid sequence: CASSSDRLADTQYF.

The chain links TRBV7-9 to TRBJ2-1; D unclear. This CDR3 comprises 13 residues. Trimming cost V 4 bases and J 2 bases, with 6 bases left between them. CDR1 and CDR2 from the germline V gene are SEHNR and FQNEAQ (reference sequence). The CDR3 reads CASSSLAYNEQFF. The CDR3 region has the DNA TGTGCCAGCAGCTCCCTTGCCTACAATGAGCAGTTCTTC.

The gene calls are TRBV14 and TRBJ1-1; D may be TRBD1 (5 bases). The CDR3 runs 16 residues. CDR1 is SGHDN and CDR2 is FVKESK in the germline V gene. Deletions cut 0 bases from V and 5 bases from J, with 16 bases between. The CDR3 sequence is CASSQDTGPTMTEAFF. CDR3 coding DNA: TGTGCCAGCAGCCAAGATACAGGCCCAACAATGACTGAAGCTTTCTTT.

This chain joins TRBV6-5 and TRBJ2-7; TRBD1 is a possible D gene (5 bases). Germline assignment: CDR1 MNHEY and CDR2 SVGAGI. Trimming cost V 3 bases and J 4 bases, with 16 bases left between them. The CDR3 has 15 residues. For the CDR3, the DNA is TGTGCCAGCAGTTATTCCCCACAGGCCCCTTACGAGCAGTACTTC. Translation gives CASSYSPQAPYEQYF.

This chain links TRBV5-1 with TRBJ2-6; D uncertain. CDR3 length equals 15 residues. Deletions cut 1 base from V and 0 bases from J, with 5 bases between. In germline, CDR1 is SGHRS, CDR2 YFSETQ. The CDR3 here is CASSLSISGANVLTF. The CDR3 DNA follows: TGCGCCAGCAGCTTGTCAATCTCTGGGGCCAACGTCCTGACTTTC.

The genes are TRBV30 and TRBJ2-1; D may match TRBD1 or TRBD2 (5 bases each). This CDR3 spans 13 amino acids. Looked up from germline, CDR1 is GTSNPN and CDR2 is SVGIG (reference sequence). The V end lost 7 bases, the J end lost 5 bases, and 15 bases lay between the germline ends. CDR3 in DNA: TGTGCCTCCAAGGAAGGGACCCACAATGAGCAGTTCTTC. Translation gives CASKEGTHNEQFF.

This chain connects TRBV20-1 to TRBJ1-6, with a tentative D call TRBD1 (5 bases). Trimming left V 0 bases short and J 4 bases short, with 19 bases between. The V gene's germline CDR1 is DFQATT and CDR2 SNEGSKA (reference sequence). The CDR3 contains 18 residues. CDR3 bases: TGCAGTGCTAGAGACCCGGCAGGGTCAAACCTATATAATTCACCCCTCCACTTT. Its protein is CSARDPAGSNLYNSPLHF.

The CDR3 DNA follows: TGTGCCAGCAGTTTTACTAGCGGGGGGCACGGGGAGACCCAGTACTTC. It translates to CASSFTSGGHGETQYF. This chain links TRBV12-3 or TRBV12-4 with TRBJ2-5; 12 positions agree with TRBD2. CDR3 length: 16 residues. V lost 3 bases to trimming and J lost 5 bases; unmatched junction nucleotides: 7.

The chain employs TRBV30 and TRBJ1-6; 9 bases agree with TRBD1. The CDR3 length is 13 residues. CDR1 GTSNPN and CDR2 SVGIG come from the germline V gene (reference sequence). Trimming cost V 2 bases and J 14 bases; bases outside gene matches: 7. The CDR3 region has the DNA TGTGCCTGGAGTCTCGGACAGGGGAGAACCCTCCACTTT. Its protein product is CAWSLGQGRTLHF.

V usage is TRBV30 and J usage is TRBJ2-1, with 9 bases aligning to TRBD1. This CDR3 contains 16 residues. CDR1 GTSNPN and CDR2 SVGIG come from the germline V gene (reference sequence). The V segment lost 2 bases and the J segment 8 bases; nucleotides outside the gene matches: 13. CDR3 nucleotide sequence: TGTGCCTGGAGTCTAACGGGACAGGGTATTGTCCATGAGCAGTTCTTC. Its translation: CAWSLTGQGIVHEQFF.

This chain connects TRBV12-3 or TRBV12-4 to TRBJ1-2; no firm D call. The ends were cut back, 3 bases at V and 14 bases at J, with 13 bases in the middle. This CDR3 spans 11 amino acids. CDR3 loop: CASSLDPPNTF. In nucleotides, the CDR3 is TGTGCCAGCAGTTTGGACCCCCCTAATACCTTC.

The chain links TRBV30 to TRBJ2-7; 9 bases agree with TRBD2. V gave up 1 base and J gave up 6 bases; unmatched junction bases: 4. The CDR3 consists of 13 residues. In germline, CDR1 is GTSNPN, CDR2 SVGIG (reference sequence). CDR3 nucleotides: TGTGCCTGGAGTGGGACTAGCGCTCGCGAGCAGTACTTC. Amino acid sequence: CAWSGTSAREQYF.

V usage is TRBV6-2 or TRBV6-3 and J usage is TRBJ2-4; D gene uncertain. Between the trimmed V and J ends, which lost 7 bases and 0 bases, there was a span of 16 bases. Germline CDR1 reads MNHEY; CDR2 reads SVGEGT. This CDR3 region has 16 residues. The CDR3 DNA follows: TGTGCCAGCAAACCTGGACGGGCCCTAGCCAAAAACATTCAGTACTTC. Protein: CASKPGRALAKNIQYF.

This rearrangement joins TRBV20-1 to TRBJ2-4; tentatively, D is TRBD1 or TRBD2 (6 bases each). This CDR3 has 17 residues. Trimming shortened V by 0 bases and J by 0 bases, and 15 bases separated the two germline ends. From germline, CDR1 is DFQATT and CDR2 SNEGSKA (reference sequence). CDR3 bases: TGCAGTGCTAGAGACAGTTGGGGGGCCCTAGCCAAAAACATTCAGTACTTC. Residues: CSARDSWGALAKNIQYF.

The V and J genes are TRBV28 and TRBJ2-4; TRBD1 might be the D (6 bases). CDR1 and CDR2 from the germline V gene are MDHEN and SYDVKM. Trimming pared 7 bases from V and 5 bases from J, leaving 15 bases between. CDR3 length: 14 residues. CDR3 bases: TGTGCCAGCATCAAACAGGGTTCTGAAAACATTCAGTACTTC. This codes for CASIKQGSENIQYF.

This chain links TRBV5-1 with TRBJ2-5; D unclear. The germline V gene encodes CDR1 SGHRS and CDR2 YFSETQ. This CDR3 contains 14 residues. V was trimmed by 0 bases and J by 5 bases, leaving 11 bases between them. CDR3 bases: TGCGCCAGCAGCTTGGCCGGCCAGCTGGAGACCCAGTACTTC. Translated: CASSLAGQLETQYF.

V is TRBV11-2 and J is TRBJ2-6; 8 bases line up with TRBD2. Germline assignment: CDR1 SGHAT and CDR2 FQNNGV. Trimming cost V 1 base and J 1 base; bases outside gene matches: 3. CDR3 length: 17 residues. CDR3 bases: TGTGCCAGCAGCTTAGGGACTAGCTGGTCTGGGGCCAACGTCCTGACTTTC. Its protein is CASSLGTSWSGANVLTF.

The chain is built from TRBV3-1 and TRBJ2-1; no definite D call. V dropped 1 base and J dropped 8 bases, with 15 bases sitting between them. Germline V gene sequence: CDR1 LGHDT, CDR2 YNNKEL (reference sequence). This CDR3 spans 15 amino acids. In nucleotides, the CDR3 is TGTGCCAGCAGCCAAGTAGCCCAGCTTGTCGATGAGCAGTTCTTC. As protein: CASSQVAQLVDEQFF.